These 29 T cell receptor beta chains share one sample of origin, sequenced in a study of beta chain features in type 1 diabetes. Study-level results: Among all four CD4+ subsets, Type 1 diabetes patients had TCRB CDR3s that were moderately but significantly shorter.

TCRB transcripts that were expressed got sequenced, as all of the isolated RNA had been reverse transcribed. Produced via immunoSEQ multiplex PCR; TCRdb's table is partial and in-frame only. The table shows around 150,000 clones, with about 9% occurring only once. Their antigens remain unidentified. Sequenced sample: central memory CD4+ T cells from blood. Receptors were obtained from a woman in her thirties with type 1 diabetes.

This clone appeared a few times. The chain has TRBV18 and TRBJ2-5; a possible D gene is TRBD2 (6 bases). Per germline, CDR1 KGHSH and CDR2 LQKENI. The V gene lost 5 bases and the J gene lost 4 bases, with 11 bases spanning the gap. This CDR3 contains 13 residues. The CDR3 loop is CASSGGPIETQYF. The CDR3 nucleotides read TGTGCCAGCTCAGGAGGGCCGATAGAGACCCAGTACTTC.

CDR3 residues: CASSLSTGSNQPQHF. The CDR3 nucleotides are TGTGCCAGCAGCTTGTCGACAGGGAGCAATCAGCCCCAGCATTTT. V gene TRBV5-8 combines with J gene TRBJ1-5; 7 bases align to TRBD1. With V trimmed by 1 base and J by 1 base, 2 bases remained unmatched. Germline CDR1 is SGHTS and CDR2 is YDEGEE. The CDR3 loop spans 15 amino acids.

This clone was observed a few times. The chain joins TRBV28 to TRBJ1-1; 9 bases match TRBD1. The CDR3 consists of 13 residues. Germline CDR1 is MDHEN and CDR2 is SYDVKM. Trimming at V came to 5 bases and at J to 7 bases, leaving 5 bases not matched to a gene. CDR3 sequence (DNA): TGTGCCAGCAGTCGACAGGGGGTCGGTGAAGCTTTCTTT. It is translated as CASSRQGVGEAFF.

This clone was observed a few times. V is TRBV29-1 and J is TRBJ1-5; a possible D gene is TRBD1 (5 bases). V was trimmed by 5 bases and J by 4 bases, leaving 9 bases between them. In germline, CDR1 is SQVTM, CDR2 ANQGSEA. The CDR3 totals 12 residues. CDR3 residues: CSVSQGNQPQHF. The CDR3 coding sequence is TGCAGCGTTAGCCAGGGAAATCAGCCCCAGCATTTT. The full variable domain, with the rest looked up from reference TRBV29-1 and TRBJ1-5, is SAVISQKPSRDICQRGTSLTIQCQVDSQVTMMFWYRQQPGQSLTLIATANQGSEATYESGFVIDKFPISRPNLTFSTLTVSNMSPEDSSIYLCSVSQGNQPQHFGDGTRLSIL.

This chain joins TRBV7-2 and TRBJ2-1; D might be TRBD2 (5 bases). Germline values: CDR1 SGHTA, CDR2 FQGNSA. V was pared by 2 bases and J by 8 bases, with 16 bases between. CDR3 length: 15 amino acids. In DNA form, the CDR3 reads TGTGCCAGCAGCTTAAGGTCGGGAAAGACCGATGAGCAGTTCTTC. Residues: CASSLRSGKTDEQFF.

In its sample, this clone was seen a few times. This chain joins TRBV11-1 and TRBJ2-3, with 12 bases identical to TRBD2. This CDR3 contains 17 residues. The trim removed 3 bases at V and 0 bases at J, leaving 4 bases unmatched. Germline CDR1 reads SGHAT; CDR2 reads FQDESV (reference sequence). CDR3 loop: CASSLDGLAGSTDTQYF. In nucleotides, the CDR3 is TGTGCCAGCAGCTTGGACGGACTAGCGGGAAGCACAGATACGCAGTATTTT.

Points on this clone: A much larger clone differs from this one at a single base, so this may be a read error. The rearrangement uses TRBV6-5 and TRBJ1-1; TRBD1 agrees at 7 bases. The CDR3 covers 13 residues. V shed 5 bases and J 4 bases; nucleotides not matched to a gene: 4. Looked up from germline, CDR1 is MNHEY and CDR2 is SVGAGI. This chain's CDR3 is CASSEYRGTEAFF. DNA of the CDR3: TGTGCCAGCAGTGAGTACAGGGGCACTGAAGCTTTCTTT.

The V and J genes are TRBV10-3 and TRBJ2-3; 11 bases match TRBD2. V lost 6 bases, J lost 1 base, and 6 bases stayed unmatched. Germline values: CDR1 ENHRY, CDR2 SYGVKD. The CDR3 runs 16 residues. CDR3 DNA: TGTGCCATCAGGGTAGGACTAGCGGGCGGCACAGATACGCAGTATTTT. This translates into CAIRVGLAGGTDTQYF.

This clone showed up just a few times. This rearrangement joins TRBV30 to TRBJ1-5, with TRBD1 matching over 10 bases. V gave up 0 bases and J gave up 2 bases; unmatched junction bases: 4. This CDR3 is 16 amino acids long. Germline V gives CDR1 GTSNPN, CDR2 SVGIG (reference sequence). Here the CDR3 DNA reads TGTGCCTGGAGTGTCTCGGGGACAGGGGGCAATCAGCCCCAGCATTTT. Translated: CAWSVSGTGGNQPQHF.

This clone has more than one count but fewer than ten. V is TRBV4-1 and J is TRBJ1-2; TRBD1 matches at 9 bases. Germline CDR1 and CDR2: MGHRA and YSYEKL. The CDR3 extends over 14 amino acids. Trimming removed 0 bases from V and 6 bases from J; junction bases left unmatched: 2. CDR3 DNA: TGCGCCAGCAGCCAAGAACACAGGGGGCATGGCTACACCTTC. Its translation is CASSQEHRGHGYTF.

This sequence joins TRBV28 and TRBJ2-3; 7 bases agree with TRBD1. The length of the CDR3 is 14 residues. Germline CDR1 reads MDHEN; CDR2 reads SYDVKM. The trim removed 5 bases at V and 6 bases at J, leaving 8 bases unmatched. The CDR3: CASSAGTEFDTQYF. In DNA, the CDR3 is TGTGCCAGCAGTGCCGGGACAGAGTTTGATACGCAGTATTTT.

V gene TRBV5-1 combines with J gene TRBJ1-5; maybe TRBD1 (6 bases). Germline-derived CDR1 and CDR2 are SGHRS and YFSETQ. The CDR3 length is 14 residues. V gave up 0 bases and J gave up 9 bases, with 13 bases separating them. This CDR3 reads CASSLGTDQSPQHF. The CDR3 DNA reads TGCGCCAGCAGCTTGGGGACAGACCAATCGCCCCAGCATTTT.

This clone was seen only a few times. V usage is TRBV19 and J usage is TRBJ1-5; 12 bases agree with TRBD1. The germline CDR1 and CDR2 sequences are LNHDA and SQIVND (reference sequence). This CDR3 is built from 15 residues. J was trimmed by 7 bases and V by 3 bases; bases with no gene match: 4. This CDR3 is CASSISGTGGQPQHF. The CDR3 DNA sequence: TGTGCCAGTAGTATCTCCGGGACAGGGGGCCAGCCCCAGCATTTT. Looking up the rest from reference TRBV19 and TRBJ1-5 gives the full variable domain: DGGITQSPKYLFRKEGQNVTLSCEQNLNHDAMYWYRQDPGQGLRLIYYSQIVNDFQKGDIAEGYSVSREKKESFPLTVTSAQKNPTAFYLCASSISGTGGQPQHFGDGTRLSIL.

CDR3 region: CASSPNSYTNEKLFF. CDR3 DNA: TGTGCCAGCAGTCCGAACAGTTACACTAATGAAAAACTGTTTTTT. The V gene is TRBV27, the J gene TRBJ1-4; D gene unclear. Trimming cost V 5 bases and J 2 bases, with 12 bases left between them. This CDR3 is built from 15 residues. Germline assignment: CDR1 MNHEY and CDR2 SMNVEV (reference sequence). The entire variable domain, with the rest obtained from reference TRBV27 and TRBJ1-4, is as follows: EAQVTQNPRYLITVTGKKLTVTCSQNMNHEYMSWYRQDPGLGLRQIYYSMNVEVTDKGDVPEGYKVSRKEKRNFPLILESPSPNQTSLYFCASSPNSYTNEKLFFGSGTQLSVL.

The gene calls are TRBV7-3 and TRBJ1-3, with no clear D. V was trimmed by 2 bases and J by 0 bases, leaving 8 bases between them. The CDR3 sequence is 15 residues long. Germline V gene lookup returns CDR1 SGHTA and CDR2 FQGTGA. CDR3: CASSLGPTSGNTIYF. CDR3 nucleotides: TGTGCCAGCAGCTTAGGCCCAACCTCTGGAAACACCATATATTTT.

This clone was detected a few times. V usage is TRBV28 and J usage is TRBJ2-1; TRBD1 aligns across 7 bases. The CDR3 contains 15 residues. Trimming at V came to 3 bases and at J to 4 bases, leaving 6 bases not matched to a gene. In germline, CDR1 is MDHEN, CDR2 SYDVKM. DNA for the CDR3: TGTGCCAGCAGTTTGACAGGGCTAAGGTACAATGAGCAGTTCTTC. It translates to CASSLTGLRYNEQFF. Full variable domain (missing parts from reference TRBV28 and TRBJ2-1): DVKVTQSSRYLVKRTGEKVFLECVQDMDHENMFWYRQDPGLGLRLIYFSYDVKMKEKGDIPEGYSVSREKKERFSLILESASTNQTSMYLCASSLTGLRYNEQFFGPGTRLTVL.

This clone was picked up a small number of times. The chain links TRBV6-5 to TRBJ1-2, with D perhaps TRBD1 (5 bases). CDR1 MNHEY and CDR2 SVGAGI come from the germline V gene. Trimming removed 10 bases at V and 2 bases at J, with 11 bases between. The CDR3 is made up of 12 amino acids. Written as DNA, the CDR3 is TGTGCCACTGAACAGGAGAACTATGGCTACACCTTC. Translated, it gives CATEQENYGYTF.

In this sample, this clone turned up a few times. The rearrangement joins TRBV6-6 to TRBJ2-6; D uncertain. V was clipped by 7 bases and J by 0 bases, with 10 bases between them. The CDR3 covers 15 residues. Germline values: CDR1 MNHNY, CDR2 SVGAGI (reference sequence). The CDR3 sequence is CASIFPSSGANVLTF. DNA of the CDR3: TGTGCCAGCATCTTCCCTAGCTCTGGGGCCAACGTCCTGACTTTC.

The CDR3 loop is CAWSVTLAGGSYNEQFF. The CDR3 DNA is TGTGCCTGGAGTGTAACACTAGCGGGAGGCTCCTACAATGAGCAGTTCTTC. V gene TRBV30 combines with J gene TRBJ2-1; 12 positions agree with TRBD2. Germline V gene data show CDR1 as GTSNPN and CDR2 as SVGIG (reference sequence). The CDR3 covers 17 residues. The junction had 3 bases not matched to a gene; V was cut back by 0 bases and J by 0 bases.

The chain recombines TRBV21-1 with TRBJ2-4; TRBD2 reflects the table's D call only, with no check against the DNA. TRBV21-1 is an annotated pseudogene. The CDR3 covers 15 residues. The CDR3 coding sequence is TGTGCCAGCAGCATAGGACTAGAAAAAAAGTCCATTCAGTACTTC. Its protein product is CASSIGLEKKSIQYF.

This clone turned up a few times. In nucleotides, the CDR3 is TGCGCCAGCAGCTTGATAGGCGGATACACCGGGGAGCTGTTTTTT. Protein: CASSLIGGYTGELFF. The chain carries TRBV5-1 and TRBJ2-2; D remains unclear. CDR1 is SGHRS, CDR2 YFSETQ, per germline. This CDR3 spans 15 amino acids. The V end lost 1 base, the J end lost 3 bases, and 10 bases lay between the germline ends. The variable domain in full, with the rest retrieved from reference TRBV5-1 and TRBJ2-2, is KAGVTQTPRYLIKTRGQQVTLSCSPISGHRSVSWYQQTPGQGLQFLFEYFSETQRNKGNFPGRFSGRQFSNSRSEMNVSTLELGDSALYLCASSLIGGYTGELFFGEGSRLTVL.

The rearrangement links TRBV18 to TRBJ1-5; D might be TRBD1 (5 bases). V lost 4 bases, J lost 7 bases, and 14 bases lay in between. CDR1 is KGHSH, CDR2 LQKENI, per germline. CDR3 length equals 14 residues. CDR3 bases: TGTGCCAGCTCACTCCAGGGTGTTGAACAGCCCCAGCATTTT. This codes for CASSLQGVEQPQHF. Full variable domain (remainder filled in from reference TRBV18 and TRBJ1-5): NAGVMQNPRHLVRRRGQEARLRCSPMKGHSHVYWYRQLPEEGLKFMVYLQKENIIDESGMPKERFSAEFPKEGPSILRIQQVVRGDSAAYFCASSLQGVEQPQHFGDGTRLSIL.

The table lists this clone with a few counts. The chain has TRBV6-5 and TRBJ2-1; 10 bases are a match to TRBD2. J gave up 13 bases and V 6 bases, and 9 bases lay outside the gene matches. Germline-derived CDR1 and CDR2 are MNHEY and SVGAGI. The CDR3 is 13 residues long. The CDR3 DNA reads as TGTGCCAGCAGCCCTAGCGGGAGCCGGGGTCAGTTCTTC. Residues: CASSPSGSRGQFF.

This clone showed up just a few times. The gene calls are TRBV6-1 and TRBJ1-5; possibly TRBD1 for D (5 bases). The CDR3 length is 15 residues. Germline-derived CDR1 and CDR2 are MNHNS and SASEGT. V was trimmed by 1 base and J by 2 bases, leaving 9 bases between them. The CDR3 reads CASSEGQYGNQPQHF. In DNA, the CDR3 is TGTGCCAGCAGTGAAGGACAGTATGGCAATCAGCCCCAGCATTTT.

The CDR3 region has the DNA TGTGCCAGCAGCTCTGGACAGGGCGGGGACACTGAAGCTTTCTTT. Translated: CASSSGQGGDTEAFF. The chain couples TRBV7-3 to TRBJ1-1; 8 bases are shared with TRBD1. The germline V gene encodes CDR1 SGHTA and CDR2 FQGTGA. The V and J ends lost 4 bases and 3 bases, in that order; junction bases with no gene match: 7. The CDR3 length is 15 residues.

This clone appeared a few times. The chain joins TRBV11-2 to TRBJ1-3; a weak D match, TRBD1 (6 bases). V dropped 2 bases and J dropped 1 base, with 9 bases sitting between them. Germline V gene data show CDR1 as SGHAT and CDR2 as FQNNGV. The CDR3 consists of 15 residues. The CDR3 is CASSLHTGSGNTIYF. Written as DNA, the CDR3 is TGTGCCAGCAGCTTACATACAGGGTCTGGAAACACCATATATTTT.

The CDR3 region is CASSMGLLSDTQYF. CDR3 nucleotide sequence: TGTGCCAGTAGTATGGGACTATTGAGCGATACGCAGTATTTT. This chain uses TRBV19 with TRBJ2-3; 7 bases are shared with TRBD2. The CDR3 has 14 residues. Germline CDR1 is LNHDA and CDR2 is SQIVND (reference sequence). V shed 3 bases and J 6 bases; nucleotides not matched to a gene: 6.

The CDR3 nucleotides are TGCGCCAGCAGCCCATTAGCGGGAGGGAACACAGATACGCAGTATTTT. Protein product: CASSPLAGGNTDTQYF. V gene TRBV5-1 combines with J gene TRBJ2-3; the match to TRBD2 covers 11 bases. Trimming at V came to 4 bases and at J to 2 bases, leaving 6 bases not matched to a gene. Germline assignment: CDR1 SGHRS and CDR2 YFSETQ. This CDR3 comprises 16 residues.

The chain employs TRBV4-1 and TRBJ2-2; tentative D call: TRBD2 (5 bases). The germline gives CDR1 MGHRA, CDR2 YSYEKL. This CDR3 comprises 16 residues. V was clipped by 0 bases and J by 5 bases, with 13 bases between them. CDR3 region: CASSQESRGYTGELFF. The CDR3 DNA sequence: TGCGCCAGCAGCCAAGAGTCTCGGGGTTATACCGGGGAGCTGTTTTTT.